This T cell receptor (beta chain) was documented in a study of HIV-infected patients and healthy controls (dated 2014 in TCRdb). A note on the overall study: Although they stayed below normal ranges, CD4 counts in about 90% of the 16 patients rose modestly but significantly after three months of therapy. No consistent shift in CD8 counts was seen during early therapy, whereas a slight rise was seen in the CD4:CD8 ratio. Viral load fell below detection in about 65% of the 16 patients by the second bleed and in all patients following a further year of therapy. Patients exhibited no overall T-cell lymphocytopenia, and total CDR3 counts per chain were not significantly different from those of controls. The study tested whether deep TCR repertoire sequencing of HIV patients' small blood samples could capture immune perturbation and reconstitution.

The research as a whole found: The study did not determine donor HLA types. Processing was restricted to sixteen HIV-infected individuals, which the authors judged to be a major constraint on the generalizability of the findings. In HIV-infected patients, the apparent post-therapy recovery of the Gini index was not replicated in size-matched repertoire data. Compared with controls, HIV-infected patients showed significantly different mean usage of eight alpha and eight beta V genes. Alpha-chain CDR3s from MAIT cells appeared at high frequency in healthy controls but were severely depleted in HIV+ repertoires. More CDR3s were shared between individuals among healthy controls than among HIV+ patients, as measured by Jaccard index and by the count of highly shared sequences. Comparisons were complicated by unequal numbers of distinct sequences between patients and controls, and rare events from HIV-infected data were overweighted by size-matching. During therapy, HIV-associated CDR3s significantly decreased in frequency, while CMV-associated CDR3s did not change significantly, though most became more frequent. HIV-infected repertoires showed significantly elevated mean Gini indices relative to controls, which possibly reflects oligoclonality. In the samples, alpha-beta chain pairing was left undetermined. Treated samples reflected only 3 to 4 months of therapy, arguably too short to observe immune reconstitution given low adult thymic output. Slight age and sex profile differences between the study cohorts did not explain the observed diversity differences. Healthy control repertoires showed roughly threefold more distinct CDR3s and higher Shannon diversity than untreated HIV+ repertoires. Using whole blood restricted sequencing depth and prevented separating the dynamics of distinct T-cell subpopulations.

Taken from cysteine to phenylalanine, the CDR3 has 15 residues. Here the CDR3 DNA is all that survives: 45 bases in frame from base 1. Reading the germline V gene gives CDR1 MDHEN and CDR2 SYDVKM. Deletion took 6 bases off V and 13 bases off J, with a span of 24 bases between the germline ends. After antiretroviral therapy began, follow-up blood was collected from HIV-infected patients roughly three months, about 14 weeks, later. Whole blood was used without cell fractionation, so all unsorted peripheral T cells were reflected in the repertoire. For RNA extraction, an approximately 2.3 ml sample of peripheral blood was drawn into Tempus tubes. Patients with febrile or AIDS-related illness, tumors, hepatitis B or C coinfection, immunomodulatory therapy, recent vaccination or treatment interruptions were excluded from enrollment. Residual genomic DNA was removed with the TURBO-DNase kit and globin mRNA was depleted with GLOBINclear.

Reverse transcription of 500 ng RNA was performed with SuperScript III using primers directed against the alpha and beta constant regions. Separate libraries for the alpha and beta chains were generated through chain-specific third strand synthesis that incorporated multiplexing indices. To avoid primer bias, the protocol used one single primer pair to amplify every rearrangement within a chain, and the protocol also attached molecular barcodes to each cDNA molecule. Purified cDNA was joined by T4 RNA Ligase 1 to a 5' RACE adapter carrying a random hexamer and the SP2 sequencing primer site. The authors primed second strand synthesis from the SP2 site with Phusion polymerase and used slow temperature ramps to favor optimal annealing. The 12-nucleotide barcode on each molecule comprised two random hexamer sequences, both introduced before amplification and concatenated. A short first PCR added P5 and P7 adapter elements plus a second index, followed by a roughly 25-cycle amplification PCR with P5s and P7 primers. Libraries received 25 to 35 PCR cycles in total, were quantified on a Qubit, sized on a Bioanalyzer, and diluted to 4 nM. Sequencing of the normalized libraries was done on an Illumina MiSeq using 2 x 250 paired-end kits. Into approximately 9.7 ul Tris-Cl, the reverse transcription reactions were eluted following cleanup on MinElute columns. A 1:1 ratio of AMPure XP beads was used to clean the adapter ligations after they had run for 20 to 25 hours at 16 degrees C. The authors' pipeline ran thus. Demultiplexed FASTQ files were processed with a modified Decombinator by which V, J, insert and barcode information was output. Sequences that shared a barcode but differed from the dominant sequence were treated as errors and discarded, and barcodes were clustered at Levenshtein distance 3 and counted to estimate the original cDNA molecules. Downstream analyses used R packages ineq, vegan, igraph and RCytoscape, with IMGT nomenclature and CDR3 definitions. V gene usage was calculated across distinct sequences, with every TCR tallied a single time to avoid skew from clonal expansion. Similarity networks connected unique CDR3 amino acid sequences within a donor whenever two sequences differed by a single Levenshtein edit. Published HIV-specific CDR3s (about 83 alpha, several hundred beta) and CMV-specific CDR3s (around 13 alpha, 250 to 300 beta) were compiled and searched for in the repertoires. It was shown by random subsampling to size-matched repertoires that the decreased diversity of patients was not caused by their lower sequence numbers. TCRdb ran its own pipeline on the public reads, namely fastp trimming at Q25 and MiXCR clone calling, and kept in-frame beta chains. Rows are combined by CDR3 protein, so each entry shows the most common genes and DNA. For this entry, the V and J calls and clone size follow TCRdb and not the study's own pipeline. Here the sample has 4,500 to 6,500 distinct CDR3 sequences; 8.8% occur a single time. In total, the top ten clones hold around 30% of the sample.

This clonotype has ten or more counts. The clone's antigen remains unknown. No much larger clone exists at a distance of one base, and base qualities are not known. Sequencing was performed on blood, taken during antiretroviral therapy. This TCR came from an adult with HIV infection. The rearranged segments are TRBV28 and TRBJ2-2; D gene: possibly TRBD1, on 5 matching bases. The CDR3 has the sequence CASRADSDTPNWLFF. The DNA sequence follows: TGTGCCAGCAGGGCCGACAGTGATACACCTAATTGGCTGTTTTTT.